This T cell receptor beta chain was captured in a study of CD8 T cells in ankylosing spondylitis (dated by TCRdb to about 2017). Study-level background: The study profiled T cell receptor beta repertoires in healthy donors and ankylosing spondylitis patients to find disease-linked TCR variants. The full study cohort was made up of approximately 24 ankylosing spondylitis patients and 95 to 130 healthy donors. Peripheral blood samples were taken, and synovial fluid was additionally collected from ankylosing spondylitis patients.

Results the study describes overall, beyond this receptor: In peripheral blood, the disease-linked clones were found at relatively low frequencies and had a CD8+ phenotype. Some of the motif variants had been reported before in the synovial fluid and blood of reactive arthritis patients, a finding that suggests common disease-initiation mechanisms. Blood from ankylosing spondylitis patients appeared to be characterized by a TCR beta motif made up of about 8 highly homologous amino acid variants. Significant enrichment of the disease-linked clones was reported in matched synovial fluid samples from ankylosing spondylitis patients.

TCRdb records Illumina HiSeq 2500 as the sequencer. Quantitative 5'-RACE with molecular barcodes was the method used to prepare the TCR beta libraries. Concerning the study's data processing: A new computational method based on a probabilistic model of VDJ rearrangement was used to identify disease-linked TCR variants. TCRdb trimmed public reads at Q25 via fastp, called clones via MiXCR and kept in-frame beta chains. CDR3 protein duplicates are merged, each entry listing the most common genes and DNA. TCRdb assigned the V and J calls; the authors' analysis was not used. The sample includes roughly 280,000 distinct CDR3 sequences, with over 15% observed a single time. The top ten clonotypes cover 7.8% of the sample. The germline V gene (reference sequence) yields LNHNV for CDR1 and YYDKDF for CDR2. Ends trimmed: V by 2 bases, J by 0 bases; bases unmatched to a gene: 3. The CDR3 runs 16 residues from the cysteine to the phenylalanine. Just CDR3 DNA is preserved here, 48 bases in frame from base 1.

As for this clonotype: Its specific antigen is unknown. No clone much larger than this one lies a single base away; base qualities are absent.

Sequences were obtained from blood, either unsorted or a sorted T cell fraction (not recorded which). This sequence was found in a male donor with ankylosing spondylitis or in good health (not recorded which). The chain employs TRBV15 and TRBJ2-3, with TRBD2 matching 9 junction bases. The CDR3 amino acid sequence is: CATSRLAGSSTDTQYF. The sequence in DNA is TGTGCCACCAGCAGACTAGCGGGGTCTAGCACAGATACGCAGTATTTT.